This T cell receptor (beta chain) is drawn from a study of blood T cell repertoires in COVID-19. About the study: The United States, Italy and Spain provided the acute and convalescent COVID-19 samples. PBMCs, B-cell-depleted T cells, or T cells provided the cDNA or gDNA that made up the material.

Original analysis: Quantification of nucleated cells was approximated via reference gene primer amplification. This table comes from immunoSEQ multiplex PCR, and its TCRdb copy is limited to in-frame clones, with some not included. From that table come the V and J calls and clone size; the DNA was used to work out D and trimming. Seen here are approximately 190,000 clones, roughly 81% observed once, and the top ten hold about 5.1%. Germline values: CDR1 SGHKS, CDR2 YYEKEE (reference sequence). J lost 0 bases, V lost 2 bases, and 4 bases had no gene match. CDR3 length: 17 residues. The chain couples TRBV5-5 to TRBJ2-6; TRBD2 agrees at 8 bases. This receptor was taken from a woman aged 70-85 years with active or convalescent COVID-19. The sequenced sample consisted of peripheral blood. CDR3 loop: CASSFQGTSSGANVLTF. The CDR3 DNA sequence: TGTGCCAGCAGCTTCCAGGGGACTAGCTCTGGGGCCAACGTCCTGACTTTC.